This T cell receptor beta chain originates from a study of T cells in tuberculosis. Study in general: This South African cohort compared adolescents with or without latent tuberculosis against adults with active tuberculosis. General study findings and limits: GMM-specific TCRs were nearer to active tuberculosis alpha repertoires, suggesting expansion.

Trimming took 0 bases from V and 4 from J, leaving 5 bases between them. Germline V gene sequence: CDR1 SGHNT, CDR2 YYREEE (reference sequence). This CDR3 is 12 amino acids long. On this clone: No antigen is known for it.

The time point was: new active TB diagnosis, blood taken before or within 7 days of starting treatment. Patients were newly diagnosed, HIV-seronegative, and aged 18 or older. Libraries were prepared by immunoSEQ multiplex PCR; TCRdb keeps only in-frame clonotypes and omits some of them. Among about 37,000 clones, approximately 90% were seen once, and the ten largest hold nearly 2.5%. The TCR comes from an adult with tuberculosis. The sequencing here drew on PBMCs, taken at tuberculosis diagnosis. The chain combines TRBV5-4 with TRBJ2-7; D gene uncertain. CDR3 in amino acids: CASSLGTYEQYF. DNA for the CDR3: TGTGCCAGCAGCTTGGGCACATACGAGCAGTACTTC.